This T cell receptor beta chain comes out of a study of shared clonotypes between healthy human individuals. Study outcomes and limitations: Among donors, sharing of clonotypes was expected to be affected by sequencing depth.

Concerning this clone itself: The antigen is unknown.

Deep level was the assay's run setting. Among the unsorted PBMC samples, replicate PCRs used around 280 ng DNA, roughly 30,000 T cell genomes. This table comes from immunoSEQ multiplex PCR, and its TCRdb copy is limited to in-frame clones, with some not included. The table lists under 600,000 clones, 60% to 80% of them singletons. The CDR3 has 14 residues. V was shortened by 2 bases and J by 4 bases, with 14 bases between the two germline ends. Per germline, CDR1 GTSNPN and CDR2 SVGIG (reference sequence). The chain recombines TRBV30 with TRBJ1-2; maybe TRBD1 (5 bases). The receptor's source is a woman in her thirties or forties in good health. Some clones in this sample may be carry-over from other donors' samples. Sequenced: PBMCs. The CDR3 nucleotides are TGTGCCTGGAGTTCGGGGCGAATATCCTATGGCTACACCTTC. It yields the protein CAWSSGRISYGYTF. The whole variable domain, filled in from reference TRBV30 and TRBJ1-2, reads SQTIHQWPATLVQPVGSPLSLECTVEGTSNPNLYWYRQAAGRGLQLLFYSVGIGQISSEVPQNLSASRPQDRQFILSSKKLLLSDSGFYLCAWSSGRISYGYTFGSGTRLTVV.